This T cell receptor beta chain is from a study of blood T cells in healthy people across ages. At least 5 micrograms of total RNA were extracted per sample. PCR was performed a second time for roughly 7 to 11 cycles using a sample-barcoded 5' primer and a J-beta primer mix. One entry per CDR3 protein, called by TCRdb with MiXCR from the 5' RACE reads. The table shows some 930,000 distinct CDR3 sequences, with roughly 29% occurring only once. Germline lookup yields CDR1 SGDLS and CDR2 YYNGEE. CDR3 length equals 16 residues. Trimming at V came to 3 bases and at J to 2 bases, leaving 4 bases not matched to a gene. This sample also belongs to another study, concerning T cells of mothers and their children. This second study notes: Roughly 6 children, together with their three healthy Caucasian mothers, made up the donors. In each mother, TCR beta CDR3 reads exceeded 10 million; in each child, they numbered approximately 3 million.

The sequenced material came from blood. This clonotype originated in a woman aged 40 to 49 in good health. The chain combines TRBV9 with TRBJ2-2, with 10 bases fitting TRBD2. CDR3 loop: CASSDVAGGNTGELFF. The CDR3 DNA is TGTGCCAGCAGCGACGTAGCGGGGGGTAACACCGGGGAGCTGTTTTTT.